This TCR beta chain was identified during a study of blood T cell repertoires in COVID-19. Looking at the study overall: Samples taken during acute and convalescent COVID-19 were collected in the United States, Italy and Spain. PBMCs, B-cell-depleted T cells, or T cells were the source of the cDNA or gDNA that made up the material.

In the authors' methods: Amplifying reference gene primers gave estimates of nucleated cell counts. Clones were sequenced by immunoSEQ multiplex PCR, and TCRdb holds only the in-frame ones, with some missing. That table furnishes V, J and clone size, whereas the DNA furnished D and trimming. The profile shows under 350,000 clones, roughly four fifths of them singletons. This clone was seen a single time. The TCR was taken from a woman between 45 and 65 years old who had recovered from COVID-19. Specimen: peripheral blood.

The CDR3 sequence: CASSSGLGGSFGEQFF. CDR3 DNA sequence: TGCGCCAGCAGCTCGGGGTTGGGCGGGAGCTTCGGTGAGCAGTTCTTC. This rearrangement joins TRBV5-1 to TRBJ2-1, with 7 bases aligning to TRBD2. Germline V gene lookup returns CDR1 SGHRS and CDR2 YFSETQ. V was pared by 3 bases and J by 9 bases, with 15 bases of the junction left unmatched. The length of the CDR3 is 16 residues.